Following are 13 T cell receptor beta chains from one sample sequenced in a study of a mutant IDH1 vaccine in newly diagnosed glioma. TCRdb's table, derived via immunoSEQ multiplex PCR, lists solely in-frame clones and lacks some. The sample carries 50,000 to 65,000 clones, approximately 82% recorded once. The antigens these receptors bind are not known. The time point here: week 5, during vaccination. A 20-mer mutant IDH1 peptide at 300 ug was injected subcutaneously with topical imiquimod. The sample consisted of PBMCs, taken from a glioma patient whose treatment included an IDH1 peptide vaccine. The receptors here all came from a man aged 25-45 years with glioma.

The V and J genes are TRBV6-1 and TRBJ2-2; 7 nucleotides agree with TRBD2. With 5 bases clipped from V and 6 bases from J, the junction kept 9 bases outside the gene matches. The CDR3 is 15 amino acids. Germline lookup yields CDR1 MNHNS and CDR2 SASEGT. The DNA of the CDR3 is TGTGCCAGCAGTACCCCGGGGGGTTCCCCCGGGGAGCTGTTTTTT. As protein: CASSTPGGSPGELFF.

The sample holds a few counts of this clone. V usage is TRBV6-1 and J usage is TRBJ1-5; TRBD1 matches 7 bases. The germline CDR1 and CDR2 sequences are MNHNS and SASEGT. The CDR3 consists of 13 residues. The ends lost 5 bases at V and 7 bases at J; junction bases unmatched: 5. DNA of the CDR3: TGTGCCAGCAGTAGACAGGGCTGGCAGCCCCAGCATTTT. It yields the protein CASSRQGWQPQHF.

V and J are TRBV6-1 and TRBJ2-5, with 7 bases lining up with TRBD1. Germline CDR1 and CDR2: MNHNS and SASEGT. V gave up 6 bases and J gave up 5 bases; unmatched junction bases: 3. The CDR3 has 12 residues. CDR3 sequence: CASRQGPETQYF. CDR3 sequence (DNA): TGTGCCAGCAGACAGGGGCCGGAGACCCAGTACTTC.

This chain connects TRBV19 to TRBJ2-2; D is perhaps TRBD1 or TRBD2 (6 bases each). The CDR3 length is 16 residues. Looked up from germline, CDR1 is LNHDA and CDR2 is SQIVND (reference sequence). Trimming stripped 3 bases from V and 0 bases from J, with 11 bases between. The CDR3 region has the DNA TGTGCCAGTAGTATGGCCGGGGGCTCGAACACCGGGGAGCTGTTTTTT. This codes for CASSMAGGSNTGELFF.

V usage is TRBV7-9 and J usage is TRBJ1-2, with 9 bases that match TRBD1. Trimming cost V 10 bases and J 9 bases; bases outside gene matches: 12. CDR3 length equals 13 residues. CDR1 is SEHNR and CDR2 is FQNEAQ in the germline V gene (reference sequence). The CDR3 coding sequence is TGTGCCACCGACGAAACAGGGGGCACCCGCTACACCTTC. Encoded protein: CATDETGGTRYTF.

The chain links TRBV5-1 to TRBJ2-3; unclear D gene. CDR1 and CDR2 from the germline V gene are SGHRS and YFSETQ. Trimming took off 3 bases at V and 4 bases at J, with 15 bases between the two ends. This CDR3 has 15 amino acids. The DNA of the CDR3 is TGCGCCAGCAGCTCGGGCGTTGGTCCGTCAGATACGCAGTATTTT. Its translation: CASSSGVGPSDTQYF. Looking up the rest from reference TRBV5-1 and TRBJ2-3 gives the full variable domain: KAGVTQTPRYLIKTRGQQVTLSCSPISGHRSVSWYQQTPGQGLQFLFEYFSETQRNKGNFPGRFSGRQFSNSRSEMNVSTLELGDSALYLCASSSGVGPSDTQYFGPGTRLTVL.

This chain links TRBV5-1 with TRBJ2-5, with 8 bases aligning to TRBD1. The better agreement between TRBJ2-7 and the DNA end casts doubt on the J call. The CDR3 consists of 16 residues. Germline values: CDR1 SGHRS, CDR2 YFSETQ. The CDR3 nucleotides read TGCGCCAGCAGCTTGTGGCGGGGACAGGCGACCTACGAGCAGTACTTC. Protein: CASSLWRGQATYEQYF.

The chain couples TRBV28 to TRBJ1-6; 7 bases match TRBD1. The germline gives CDR1 MDHEN, CDR2 SYDVKM. The CDR3 has 17 amino acids. V trimming: 3 bases; J trimming: 0 bases; junction bases outside the gene matches: 5. CDR3: CASSFPTGSSYNSPLHF. For the CDR3, the DNA is TGTGCCAGCAGTTTCCCGACAGGGAGCTCCTATAATTCACCCCTCCACTTT. The full variable domain, in which reference TRBV28 and TRBJ1-6 provide the parts outside the CDR3, is DVKVTQSSRYLVKRTGEKVFLECVQDMDHENMFWYRQDPGLGLRLIYFSYDVKMKEKGDIPEGYSVSREKKERFSLILESASTNQTSMYLCASSFPTGSSYNSPLHFGNGTRLTVT.

The chain is built from TRBV2 and TRBJ2-3, with 10 bases identical to TRBD1. This CDR3 is 15 amino acids long. Germline V gene sequence: CDR1 SNHLY, CDR2 FYNNEI. V shed 6 bases and J 1 base; nucleotides not matched to a gene: 4. CDR3 in amino acids: CASRSGTGGTDTQYF. In nucleotides, the CDR3 is TGTGCCAGCAGGTCCGGGACAGGGGGCACAGATACGCAGTATTTT.

The chain joins TRBV5-4 to TRBJ2-3, with D unresolved. From germline, CDR1 is SGHNT and CDR2 YYREEE (reference sequence). V shed 4 bases and J shed 2 bases, with 11 bases lying between them. The CDR3 has 14 residues. The CDR3 region has the DNA TGTGCCAGCAGCGGCCCGCACCCCACAGATACGCAGTATTTT. It specifies CASSGPHPTDTQYF.

The table lists this clone with a count of one. This chain links TRBV7-9 with TRBJ1-6; D is perhaps TRBD1 (5 bases). V lost 4 bases and J 10 bases, leaving 14 bases between the germline ends. CDR3 length: 14 residues. Germline lookup yields CDR1 SEHNR and CDR2 FQNEAQ (reference sequence). The CDR3 protein is CASSSPRDRSPLHF. The CDR3 region has the DNA TGTGCCAGCAGCTCACCGAGGGACCGATCACCCCTCCACTTT.

V gene TRBV11-2 combines with J gene TRBJ1-1, with unresolved D. Germline loops: CDR1 SGHAT, CDR2 FQNNGV. This CDR3 comprises 14 residues. Trimming cost V 4 bases and J 1 base, with 10 bases left between them. The CDR3 sequence is CASSSWARNTEAFF. CDR3 bases: TGTGCCAGCAGCTCGTGGGCCCGGAACACTGAAGCTTTCTTT.

The chain combines TRBV6-1 with TRBJ1-6; D unresolved. This CDR3 comprises 13 residues. Between the trimmed V and J ends, which lost 3 bases and 10 bases, there was a span of 10 bases. Germline loops: CDR1 MNHNS, CDR2 SASEGT. Here the CDR3 DNA reads TGTGCCAGCAGTGACAAACAGAACTCACCCCTCCACTTT. Its protein is CASSDKQNSPLHF.